This TCR beta chain was obtained from a study of cytomegalovirus exposure and HLA in healthy donors. The wider study: In an early release, HLA-typed donors contributed 80 million to 95 million unique TCR sequences.

Both 60 Vbeta primers and 13 Jbeta primers went into the PCR. Libraries were prepared by immunoSEQ multiplex PCR; TCRdb keeps only in-frame clonotypes and omits some of them. Among 130,000 or so clones listed, 70% to 80% were seen once. The V and J ends lost 11 bases and 5 bases respectively, with 18 bases between them. Germline V gene data show CDR1 as SNHLY and CDR2 as FYNNEI. The CDR3 is made up of 13 amino acids. Sequencing was performed on PBMCs. The rearrangement joins TRBV2 to TRBJ1-1, with D maybe TRBD1 (5 bases). The receptor was derived from a woman in her sixties in good health and CMV-seronegative. CDR3 in amino acids: CAGGLLVQTEAFF. The CDR3 DNA reads as TGTGCCGGGGGACTTCTAGTGCAAACTGAAGCTTTCTTT.